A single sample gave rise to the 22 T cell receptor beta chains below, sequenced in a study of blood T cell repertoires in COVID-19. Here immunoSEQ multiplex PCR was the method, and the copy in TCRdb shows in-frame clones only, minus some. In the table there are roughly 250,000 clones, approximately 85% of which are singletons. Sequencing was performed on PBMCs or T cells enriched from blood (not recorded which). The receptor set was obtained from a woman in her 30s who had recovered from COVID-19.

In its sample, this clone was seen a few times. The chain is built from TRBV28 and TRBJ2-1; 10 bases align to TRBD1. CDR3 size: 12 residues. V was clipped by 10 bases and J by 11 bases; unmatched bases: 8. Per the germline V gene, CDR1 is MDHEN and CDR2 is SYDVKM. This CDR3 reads CAITTGGAKQFF. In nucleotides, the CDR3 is TGTGCCATTACGACAGGGGGCGCCAAGCAGTTCTTC.

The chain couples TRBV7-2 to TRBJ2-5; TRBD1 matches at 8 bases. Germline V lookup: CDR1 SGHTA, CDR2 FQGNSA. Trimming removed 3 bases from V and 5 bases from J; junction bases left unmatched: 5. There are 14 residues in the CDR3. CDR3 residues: CASSFGTGWETQYF. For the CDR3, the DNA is TGTGCCAGCAGCTTCGGGACAGGCTGGGAGACCCAGTACTTC.

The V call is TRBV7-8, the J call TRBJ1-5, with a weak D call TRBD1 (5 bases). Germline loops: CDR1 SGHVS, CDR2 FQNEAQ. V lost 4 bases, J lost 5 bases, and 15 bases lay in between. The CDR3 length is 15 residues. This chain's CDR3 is CASSSGGGGDQPQHF. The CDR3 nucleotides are TGTGCCAGCAGCTCCGGGGGGGGTGGGGATCAGCCCCAGCATTTT.

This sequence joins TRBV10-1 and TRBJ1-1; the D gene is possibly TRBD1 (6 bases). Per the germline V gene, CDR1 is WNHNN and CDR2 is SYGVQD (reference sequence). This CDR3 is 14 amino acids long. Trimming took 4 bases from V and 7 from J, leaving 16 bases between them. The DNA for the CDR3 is TGCGCCAGCAGTGGGGCCGGACAGCCGCGTGAAGCTTTCTTT. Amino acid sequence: CASSGAGQPREAFF.

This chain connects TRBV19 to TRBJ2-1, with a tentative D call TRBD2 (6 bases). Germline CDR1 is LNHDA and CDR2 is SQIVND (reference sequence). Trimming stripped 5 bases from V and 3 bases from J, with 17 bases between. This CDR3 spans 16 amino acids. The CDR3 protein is CASSVPTSRFYNEQFF. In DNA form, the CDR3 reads TGTGCCAGTAGTGTACCGACTAGTCGCTTCTACAATGAGCAGTTCTTC.

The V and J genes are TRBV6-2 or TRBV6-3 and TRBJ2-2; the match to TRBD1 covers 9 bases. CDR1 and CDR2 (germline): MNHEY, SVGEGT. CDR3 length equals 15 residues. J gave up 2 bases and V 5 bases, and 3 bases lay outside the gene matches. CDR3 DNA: TGTGCCAGCAGTAAGACAGGGGGTAACACCGGGGAGCTGTTTTTT. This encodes CASSKTGGNTGELFF.

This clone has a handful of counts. CDR3 protein: CASTPNPGTGDHNEQFF. For the CDR3, the DNA is TGTGCCAGCACTCCCAATCCCGGGACAGGGGACCACAATGAGCAGTTCTTC. V usage is TRBV28 and J usage is TRBJ2-1, with 10 bases aligning to TRBD1. With V trimmed by 7 bases and J by 5 bases, 14 bases remained unmatched. Germline loops: CDR1 MDHEN, CDR2 SYDVKM. CDR3 length: 17 amino acids.

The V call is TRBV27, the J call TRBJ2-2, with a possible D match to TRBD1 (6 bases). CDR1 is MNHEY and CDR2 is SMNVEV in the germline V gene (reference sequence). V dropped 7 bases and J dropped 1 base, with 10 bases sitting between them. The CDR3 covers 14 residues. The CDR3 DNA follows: TGTGCCAGCAAGGGGACACTGAACACCGGGGAGCTGTTTTTT. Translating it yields CASKGTLNTGELFF.

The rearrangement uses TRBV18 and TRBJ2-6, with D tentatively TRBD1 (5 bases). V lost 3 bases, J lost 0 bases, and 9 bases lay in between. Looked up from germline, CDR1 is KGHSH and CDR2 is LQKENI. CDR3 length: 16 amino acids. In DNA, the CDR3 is TGTGCCAGCTCACCCAGACAGCACTCTGGGGCCAACGTCCTGACTTTC. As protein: CASSPRQHSGANVLTF. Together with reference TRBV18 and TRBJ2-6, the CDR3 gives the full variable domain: NAGVMQNPRHLVRRRGQEARLRCSPMKGHSHVYWYRQLPEEGLKFMVYLQKENIIDESGMPKERFSAEFPKEGPSILRIQQVVRGDSAAYFCASSPRQHSGANVLTFGAGSRLTVL.

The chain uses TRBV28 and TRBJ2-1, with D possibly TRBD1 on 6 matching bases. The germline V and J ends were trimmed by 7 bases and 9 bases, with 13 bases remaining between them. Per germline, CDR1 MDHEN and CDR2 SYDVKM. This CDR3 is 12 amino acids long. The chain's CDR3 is CASKMGAIEQFF. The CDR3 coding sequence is TGTGCCAGCAAAATGGGGGCCATTGAGCAGTTCTTC.

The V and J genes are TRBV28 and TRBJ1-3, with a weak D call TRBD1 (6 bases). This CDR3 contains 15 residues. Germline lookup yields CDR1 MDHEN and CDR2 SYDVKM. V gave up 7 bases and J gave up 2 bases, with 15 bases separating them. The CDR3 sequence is CASINRDLPGNTIYF. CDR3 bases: TGTGCCAGCATAAACAGGGATTTACCTGGAAACACCATATATTTT. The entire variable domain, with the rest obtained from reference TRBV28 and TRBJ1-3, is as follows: DVKVTQSSRYLVKRTGEKVFLECVQDMDHENMFWYRQDPGLGLRLIYFSYDVKMKEKGDIPEGYSVSREKKERFSLILESASTNQTSMYLCASINRDLPGNTIYFGEGSWLTVV.

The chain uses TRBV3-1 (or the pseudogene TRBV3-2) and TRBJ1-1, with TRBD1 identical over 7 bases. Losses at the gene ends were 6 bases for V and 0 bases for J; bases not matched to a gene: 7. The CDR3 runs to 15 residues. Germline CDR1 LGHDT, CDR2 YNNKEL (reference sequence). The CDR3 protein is CASSGPGQMNTEAFF. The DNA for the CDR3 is TGTGCCAGCAGTGGTCCGGGACAGATGAACACTGAAGCTTTCTTT.

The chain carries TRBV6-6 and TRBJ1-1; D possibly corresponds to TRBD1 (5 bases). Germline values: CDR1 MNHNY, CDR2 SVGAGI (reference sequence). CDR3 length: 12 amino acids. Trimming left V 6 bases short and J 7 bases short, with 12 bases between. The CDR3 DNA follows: TGTGCCAGCAGCTTCCAGGGCAATGAAGCTTTCTTT. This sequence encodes CASSFQGNEAFF.

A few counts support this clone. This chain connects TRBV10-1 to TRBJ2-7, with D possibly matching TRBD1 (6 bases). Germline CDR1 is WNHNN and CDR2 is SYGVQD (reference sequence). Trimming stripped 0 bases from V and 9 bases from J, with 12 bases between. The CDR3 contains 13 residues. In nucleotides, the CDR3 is TGCGCCAGCAGTGAGTCAACAGGGTCCAGGCAGTACTTC. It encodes CASSESTGSRQYF.

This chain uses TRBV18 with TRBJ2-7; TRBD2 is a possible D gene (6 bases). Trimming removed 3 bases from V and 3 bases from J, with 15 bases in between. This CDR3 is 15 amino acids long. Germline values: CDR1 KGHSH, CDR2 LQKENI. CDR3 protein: CASSPDAGFVYEQYF. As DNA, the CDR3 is TGTGCCAGCTCACCTGACGCGGGGTTCGTCTACGAGCAGTACTTC. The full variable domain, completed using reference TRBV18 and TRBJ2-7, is NAGVMQNPRHLVRRRGQEARLRCSPMKGHSHVYWYRQLPEEGLKFMVYLQKENIIDESGMPKERFSAEFPKEGPSILRIQQVVRGDSAAYFCASSPDAGFVYEQYFGPGTRLTVT.

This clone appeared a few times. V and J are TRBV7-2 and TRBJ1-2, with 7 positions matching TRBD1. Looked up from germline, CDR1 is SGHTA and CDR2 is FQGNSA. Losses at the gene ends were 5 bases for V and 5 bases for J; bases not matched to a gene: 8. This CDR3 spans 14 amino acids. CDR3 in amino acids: CASSPPTGRYGYTF. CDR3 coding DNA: TGTGCCAGCAGCCCCCCGACAGGGCGGTATGGCTACACCTTC.

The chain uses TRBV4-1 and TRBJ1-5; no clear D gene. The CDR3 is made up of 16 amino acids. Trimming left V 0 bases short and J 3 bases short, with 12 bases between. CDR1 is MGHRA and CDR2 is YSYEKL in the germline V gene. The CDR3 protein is CASSQDLGRYNQPQHF. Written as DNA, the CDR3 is TGCGCCAGCAGCCAAGATTTGGGCAGGTACAATCAGCCCCAGCATTTT.

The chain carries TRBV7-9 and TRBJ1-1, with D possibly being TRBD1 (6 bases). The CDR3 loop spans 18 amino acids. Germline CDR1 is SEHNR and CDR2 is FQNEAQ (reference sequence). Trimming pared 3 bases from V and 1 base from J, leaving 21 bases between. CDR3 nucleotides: TGTGCCAGCAGCTTCGTGACAGGACCTACCCCCCGGAACACTGAAGCTTTCTTT. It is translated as CASSFVTGPTPRNTEAFF.

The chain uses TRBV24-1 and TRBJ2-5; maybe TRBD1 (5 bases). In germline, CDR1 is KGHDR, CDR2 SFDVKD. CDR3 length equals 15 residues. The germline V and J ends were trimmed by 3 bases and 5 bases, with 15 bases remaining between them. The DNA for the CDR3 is TGTGCCACCAGTGATGGGCAGGGTGAAACGGAGACCCAGTACTTC. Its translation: CATSDGQGETETQYF.

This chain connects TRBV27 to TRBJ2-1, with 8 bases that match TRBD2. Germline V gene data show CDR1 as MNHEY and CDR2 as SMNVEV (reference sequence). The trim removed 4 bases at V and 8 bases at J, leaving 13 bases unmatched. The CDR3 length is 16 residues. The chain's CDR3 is CASSSSGGLALHEQFF. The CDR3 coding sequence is TGTGCCAGCAGTTCCAGCGGCGGACTAGCACTCCATGAGCAGTTCTTC.

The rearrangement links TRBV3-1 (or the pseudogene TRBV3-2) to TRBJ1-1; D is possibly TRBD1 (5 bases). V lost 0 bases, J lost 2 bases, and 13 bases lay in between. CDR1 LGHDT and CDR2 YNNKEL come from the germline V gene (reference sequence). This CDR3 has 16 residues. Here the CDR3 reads CASSQDAGGGNTEAFF. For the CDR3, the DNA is TGTGCCAGCAGCCAAGATGCGGGGGGGGGAAACACTGAAGCTTTCTTT.

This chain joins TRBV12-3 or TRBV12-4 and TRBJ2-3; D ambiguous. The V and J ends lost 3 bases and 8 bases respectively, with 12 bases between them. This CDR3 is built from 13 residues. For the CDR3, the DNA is TGTGCCAGCAGTTTTCAGGATACCCCTACGCAGTATTTT. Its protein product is CASSFQDTPTQYF.